These 20 T cell receptor beta chains share one sample of origin, sequenced in a study of blood T cell repertoires in COVID-19. The repertoire was sequenced with immunoSEQ multiplex PCR; TCRdb's copy has only in-frame clones and lacks some. The table has about 270,000 clones, 75% to 95% seen once. The sample comprised PBMCs or T cells enriched from blood (not recorded which). These receptors originate from a man aged 35-49 years who had been exposed to COVID-19.

The DNA of the CDR3 is TGTGCCAGCAGCTTAGTTCTTGCCGGGGAGCTGTTTTTT. It translates to CASSLVLAGELFF. The genes are TRBV7-9 and TRBJ2-2; no clear D. Germline V CDR1 and CDR2: SEHNR, FQNEAQ (reference sequence). Trimming pared 1 base from V and 6 bases from J, leaving 6 bases between. The CDR3 is 13 residues long.

This chain links TRBV11-2 with TRBJ2-1, with 7 bases matching TRBD1. The CDR3 contains 14 residues. Germline V gives CDR1 SGHAT, CDR2 FQNNGV. Trimming at V came to 3 bases and at J to 3 bases, leaving 2 bases not matched to a gene. CDR3 in amino acids: CASSFSGGYNEQFF. CDR3 in DNA: TGTGCCAGCAGCTTTTCAGGGGGCTACAATGAGCAGTTCTTC.

There are a few counts of this clone. The chain couples TRBV6-1 to TRBJ2-3; 7 bases align to TRBD1. The J segment lost 2 bases and the V segment lost 3 bases, leaving 8 bases of the junction unmatched. The V gene's germline CDR1 is MNHNS and CDR2 SASEGT. This CDR3 contains 16 residues. CDR3 sequence reads: CASSDRDRWLTDTQYF. CDR3 DNA: TGTGCCAGCAGTGACAGGGACAGATGGCTCACAGATACGCAGTATTTT.

The rearrangement joins TRBV18 to TRBJ2-3; D gene uncertain. Germline V gene data show CDR1 as KGHSH and CDR2 as LQKENI. The CDR3 is 13 residues long. V gave up 2 bases and J gave up 3 bases, with 6 bases separating them. CDR3 in DNA: TGTGCCAGCTCACCATTTTCAACAGATACGCAGTATTTT. Translated: CASSPFSTDTQYF.

The chain uses TRBV19 and TRBJ2-1; 10 positions match TRBD2. J was trimmed by 8 bases and V by 6 bases; bases with no gene match: 7. The CDR3 has 14 residues. Germline values: CDR1 LNHDA, CDR2 SQIVND (reference sequence). CDR3 residues: CASRPSGSNHEQFF. In DNA form, the CDR3 reads TGTGCCAGTAGGCCTAGCGGGAGTAACCATGAGCAGTTCTTC.

The V gene is TRBV6-5, the J gene TRBJ2-7, with TRBD1 matching over 9 bases. The V gene end was trimmed by 6 bases and the J gene end by 6 bases; junction bases not matched to a gene: 6. The germline gives CDR1 MNHEY, CDR2 SVGAGI. The CDR3 totals 13 residues. Here the CDR3 reads CASSGTGTGEQYF. As DNA, the CDR3 is TGTGCCAGCAGCGGGACAGGGACGGGCGAGCAGTACTTC.

V is TRBV24-1 and J is TRBJ1-4, with 7 bases matching TRBD1. Per germline, CDR1 KGHDR and CDR2 SFDVKD. This CDR3 spans 15 amino acids. The J segment lost 4 bases and the V segment lost 3 bases, leaving 4 bases of the junction unmatched. The CDR3 loop reads CATSDNRGLNEKLFF. DNA of the CDR3: TGTGCCACCAGTGATAACAGGGGTCTTAATGAAAAACTGTTTTTT.

J is TRBJ2-1 and V is TRBV30; tentative D call: TRBD2 (6 bases). From germline, CDR1 is GTSNPN and CDR2 SVGIG (reference sequence). Trimming took 5 bases from V and 9 from J, leaving 17 bases between them. This CDR3 contains 13 residues. The CDR3 protein is CAWGPSAKGEQFF. Here the CDR3 DNA reads TGTGCCTGGGGGCCTAGCGCGAAGGGTGAGCAGTTCTTC.

V usage is TRBV29-1 and J usage is TRBJ1-1; no definite D call. This CDR3 region has 12 residues. Trimming removed 6 bases from V and 0 bases from J, with 8 bases in between. The germline V gene encodes CDR1 SQVTM and CDR2 ANQGSEA. The CDR3 sequence is CSVQVLNTEAFF. The CDR3 DNA is TGCAGCGTCCAGGTGCTGAACACTGAAGCTTTCTTT.

This clone was counted once. The chain uses TRBV27 and TRBJ2-2, with 7 positions matching TRBD1. This CDR3 spans 19 amino acids. CDR1 MNHEY and CDR2 SMNVEV come from the germline V gene (reference sequence). Germline trimming cut 5 bases from V and 1 base from J; bases unmatched to any gene: 16. The DNA of the CDR3 is TGTGCCAGCAGTCCCTCGGTTTTACAGGGGATAAGGAACACCGGGGAGCTGTTTTTT. The encoded protein is CASSPSVLQGIRNTGELFF.

The gene calls are TRBV6-4 and TRBJ2-3; 10 nucleotides align to TRBD1. V lost 3 bases, J lost 4 bases, and 1 base stayed unmatched. The germline gives CDR1 MRHNA, CDR2 SNTAGT. This CDR3 region has 14 residues. The CDR3 region has the DNA TGTGCCAGCAGTGAGACAGGGGGCGCAGATACGCAGTATTTT. Translating gives CASSETGGADTQYF.

The chain joins TRBV7-9 to TRBJ1-2, with 7 bases identical to TRBD1. The CDR3 loop spans 12 amino acids. Germline V gene lookup returns CDR1 SEHNR and CDR2 FQNEAQ (reference sequence). The ends lost 5 bases at V and 8 bases at J; junction bases unmatched: 5. CDR3 DNA sequence: TGTGCCAGCAGCGACAGGGTTGGGGGCTACACCTTC. Translating gives CASSDRVGGYTF.

The V gene is TRBV28, the J gene TRBJ1-1; 7 nucleotides line up with TRBD1. CDR1 is MDHEN and CDR2 is SYDVKM in the germline V gene. V shed 6 bases and J 7 bases; nucleotides not matched to a gene: 2. There are 11 residues in the CDR3. The CDR3 DNA is TGTGCCAGCAGCACAGGGGTTGAAGCTTTCTTT. It codes for CASSTGVEAFF.

The V and J genes are TRBV7-9 and TRBJ1-1; D possibly corresponds to TRBD1 (5 bases). Germline CDR1 is SEHNR and CDR2 is FQNEAQ (reference sequence). This CDR3 contains 13 residues. The V and J ends lost 3 bases and 7 bases respectively, with 12 bases between them. The CDR3 is CASSFKTGIEAFF. CDR3 coding DNA: TGTGCCAGCAGCTTCAAAACAGGCATTGAAGCTTTCTTT.

The CDR3 DNA reads TGCGCCAGCAGCTTGGACAGGGGGCGAGAGACCCAGTACTTC. Translation gives CASSLDRGRETQYF. The chain employs TRBV5-1 and TRBJ2-5; 9 bases align to TRBD1. V lost 0 bases and J lost 4; bases outside the gene matches: 1. The CDR3 has 14 residues. Per the germline V gene, CDR1 is SGHRS and CDR2 is YFSETQ.

The CDR3 sequence: CASSLEGRDTQYF. The CDR3 DNA reads as TGTGCCAGCAGTTTGGAGGGCCGGGATACGCAGTATTTT. The rearrangement links TRBV28 to TRBJ2-3; weak D call: TRBD2 (6 bases). This CDR3 contains 13 residues. V was cut by 3 bases and J by 6 bases, with 10 bases left in between. Germline assignment: CDR1 MDHEN and CDR2 SYDVKM.

V usage is TRBV18 and J usage is TRBJ2-6, with 9 positions matching TRBD2. This CDR3 is 19 amino acids long. The ends lost 2 bases at V and 0 bases at J; junction bases unmatched: 8. The germline gives CDR1 KGHSH, CDR2 LQKENI. The CDR3 protein is CASSPGLAGINSGANVLTF. In DNA form, the CDR3 reads TGTGCCAGCTCACCAGGGCTAGCGGGGATAAACTCTGGGGCCAACGTCCTGACTTTC.

This chain connects TRBV19 to TRBJ1-2; 7 nucleotides line up with TRBD1. The germline V gene encodes CDR1 LNHDA and CDR2 SQIVND (reference sequence). The CDR3 sequence is 15 residues long. The V gene end was trimmed by 5 bases and the J gene end by 1 base; junction bases not matched to a gene: 7. CDR3 sequence: CASSETGANNYGYTF. The CDR3 region has the DNA TGTGCCAGTAGTGAAACAGGGGCGAATAACTATGGCTACACCTTC.

The V gene is TRBV10-3, the J gene TRBJ2-7, with D perhaps matching TRBD2 (5 bases). The CDR3 contains 12 residues. With 8 bases removed from V and 7 bases from J, the gap between germline ends came to 15 bases. CDR1 is ENHRY, CDR2 SYGVKD, per germline. The CDR3: CAIQADQEEQYF. CDR3 DNA: TGTGCCATCCAAGCGGATCAGGAGGAGCAGTACTTC.

V gene TRBV29-1 combines with J gene TRBJ1-3; D is possibly TRBD1 (5 bases). Germline V gene data show CDR1 as SQVTM and CDR2 as ANQGSEA. V lost 6 bases, J lost 5 bases, and 17 bases lay in between. CDR3 length: 14 amino acids. CDR3 amino acids: CSVQDTSGRNTIYF. The CDR3 region has the DNA TGCAGCGTCCAGGACACGTCTGGTCGAAACACCATATATTTT.